This note documents a single T cell receptor (beta chain) sequence. Sequencing used immunoSEQ multiplex PCR; TCRdb keeps in-frame clones, though not all of them. The sample records approximately 52,000 clones, around 85% being singletons. People who had autoimmune disease history or systemic immunosuppression were excluded. These data belong to a study of OX40 agonist ivuxolimab in advanced cancers. Study summary: Ivuxolimab, which patients received intravenously every 2 weeks, was dosed at 0.01 to 10 mg/kg.

This CDR3 region has 14 residues. Germline-derived CDR1 and CDR2 are SNHLY and FYNNEI. Trimming removed 4 bases from V and 0 bases from J, with 10 bases in between. The clonotype comes from an adult with an advanced solid tumor such as melanoma, head and neck, liver or kidney cancer. This rearrangement joins TRBV2 to TRBJ2-7; D may be TRBD1 (5 bases). Sample: CD4+ or CD8+ T cells sorted from blood, taken in a trial of the OX40 agonist ivuxolimab. CDR3 nucleotides: TGTGCCAGCAGTGCCTTGACAGTCTCCTACGAGCAGTACTTC. Protein sequence: CASSALTVSYEQYF.